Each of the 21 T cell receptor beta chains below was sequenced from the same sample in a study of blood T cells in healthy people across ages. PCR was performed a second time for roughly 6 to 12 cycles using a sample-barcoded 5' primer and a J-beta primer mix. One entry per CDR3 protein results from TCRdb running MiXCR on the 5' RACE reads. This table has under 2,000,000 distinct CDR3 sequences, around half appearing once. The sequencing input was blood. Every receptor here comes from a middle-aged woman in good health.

CDR3 sequence (DNA): TGTGCCAGCAGCGGGGGCTGGACGGCCCAAGAGACCCAGTACTTC. Protein product: CASSGGWTAQETQYF. This chain uses TRBV9 with TRBJ2-5; tentatively, D is TRBD1 (5 bases). V was clipped by 3 bases and J by 1 base, with 13 bases between them. Germline-derived CDR1 and CDR2 are SGDLS and YYNGEE. The CDR3 consists of 15 residues. The entire variable domain, with the rest obtained from reference TRBV9 and TRBJ2-5, is as follows: DSGVTQTPKHLITATGQRVTLRCSPRSGDLSVYWYQQSLDQGLQFLIQYYNGEERAKGNILERFSAQQFPDLHSELNLSSLELGDSALYFCASSGGWTAQETQYFGPGTRLLVL.

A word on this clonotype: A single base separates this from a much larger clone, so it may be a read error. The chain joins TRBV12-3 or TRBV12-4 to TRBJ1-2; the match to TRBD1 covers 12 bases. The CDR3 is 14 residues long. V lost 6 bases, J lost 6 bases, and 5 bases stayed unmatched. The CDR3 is CASRPGTGGDGYTF. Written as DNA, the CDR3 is TGTGCCAGCAGACCCGGGACAGGGGGCGATGGCTACACCTTC.

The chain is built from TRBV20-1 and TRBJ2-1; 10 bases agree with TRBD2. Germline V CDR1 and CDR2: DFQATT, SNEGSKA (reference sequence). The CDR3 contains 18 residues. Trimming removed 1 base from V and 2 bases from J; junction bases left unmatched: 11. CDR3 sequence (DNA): TGCAGTGCTAGAGTGACTAGCGGGCGAGAGCCTACCTACAATGAGCAGTTCTTC. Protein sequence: CSARVTSGREPTYNEQFF.

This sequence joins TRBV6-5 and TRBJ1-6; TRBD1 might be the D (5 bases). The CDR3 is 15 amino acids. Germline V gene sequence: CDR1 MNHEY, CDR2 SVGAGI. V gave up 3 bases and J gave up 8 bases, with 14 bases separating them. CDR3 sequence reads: CASSYAEGNYSPLHF. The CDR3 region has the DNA TGTGCCAGCAGTTATGCAGAGGGGAATTATTCACCCCTCCACTTT.

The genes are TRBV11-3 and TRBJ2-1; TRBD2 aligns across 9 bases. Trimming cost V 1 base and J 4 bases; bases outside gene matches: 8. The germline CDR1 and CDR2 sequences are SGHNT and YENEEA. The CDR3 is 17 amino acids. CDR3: CASSLGRGLALYNEQFF. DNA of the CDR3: TGTGCCAGCAGCTTAGGAAGGGGACTAGCACTATACAATGAGCAGTTCTTC.

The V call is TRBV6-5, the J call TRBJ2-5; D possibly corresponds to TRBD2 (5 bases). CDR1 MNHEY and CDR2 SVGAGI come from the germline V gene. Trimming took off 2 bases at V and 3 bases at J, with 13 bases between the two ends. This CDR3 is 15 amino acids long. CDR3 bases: TGTGCCAGCAGTTACGTCGGGGATGGAGAAGAGACCCAGTACTTC. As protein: CASSYVGDGEETQYF.

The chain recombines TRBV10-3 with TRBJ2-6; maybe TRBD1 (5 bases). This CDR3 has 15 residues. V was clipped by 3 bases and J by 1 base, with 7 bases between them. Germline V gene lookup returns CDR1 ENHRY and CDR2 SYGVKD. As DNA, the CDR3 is TGTGCCATCAGTGATCCAGGGTCTGGGGCCAACGTCCTGACTTTC. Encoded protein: CAISDPGSGANVLTF.

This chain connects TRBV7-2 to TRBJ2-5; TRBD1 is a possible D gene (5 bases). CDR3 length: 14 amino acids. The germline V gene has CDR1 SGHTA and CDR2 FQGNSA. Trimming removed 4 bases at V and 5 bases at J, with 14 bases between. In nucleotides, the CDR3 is TGTGCCAGCAGCTCACCGGTAGGGGCGGAGACCCAGTACTTC. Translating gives CASSSPVGAETQYF.

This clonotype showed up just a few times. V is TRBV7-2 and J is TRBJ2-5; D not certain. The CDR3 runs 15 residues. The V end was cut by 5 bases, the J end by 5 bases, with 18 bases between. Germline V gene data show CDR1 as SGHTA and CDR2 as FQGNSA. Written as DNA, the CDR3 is TGTGCCAGCAGCCATGACGACCCGCTCCCGGAGACCCAGTACTTC. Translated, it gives CASSHDDPLPETQYF.

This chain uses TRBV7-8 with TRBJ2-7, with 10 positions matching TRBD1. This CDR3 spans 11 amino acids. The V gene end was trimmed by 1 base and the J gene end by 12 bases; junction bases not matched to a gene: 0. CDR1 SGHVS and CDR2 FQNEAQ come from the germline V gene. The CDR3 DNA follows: TGTGCCAGCAGCTTAGGGGACAGGGGGTACTTC. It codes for CASSLGDRGYF.

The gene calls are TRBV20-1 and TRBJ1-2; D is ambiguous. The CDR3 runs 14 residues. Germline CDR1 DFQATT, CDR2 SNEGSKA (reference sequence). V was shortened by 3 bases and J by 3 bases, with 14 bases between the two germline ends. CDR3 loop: CSARDDWEDYGYTF. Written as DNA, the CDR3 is TGCAGTGCTAGGGATGACTGGGAGGACTATGGCTACACCTTC.

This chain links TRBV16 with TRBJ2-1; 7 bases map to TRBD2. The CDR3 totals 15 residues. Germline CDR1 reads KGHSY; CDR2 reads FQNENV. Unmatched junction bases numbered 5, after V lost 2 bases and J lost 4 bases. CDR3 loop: CASSQGRAWYNEQFF. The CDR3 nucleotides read TGTGCCAGCAGCCAAGGGAGGGCATGGTACAATGAGCAGTTCTTC. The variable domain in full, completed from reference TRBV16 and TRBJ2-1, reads GEEVAQTPKHLVRGEGQKAKLYCAPIKGHSYVFWYQQVLKNEFKFLISFQNENVFDETGMPKERFSAKCLPNSPCSLEIQATKLEDSAVYFCASSQGRAWYNEQFFGPGTRLTVL.

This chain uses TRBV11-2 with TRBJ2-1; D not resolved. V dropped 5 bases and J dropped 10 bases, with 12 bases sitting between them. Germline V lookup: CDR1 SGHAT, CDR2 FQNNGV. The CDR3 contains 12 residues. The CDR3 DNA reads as TGTGCCAGCAGCCGGCCCCTGAGGGAGCAGTTCTTC. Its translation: CASSRPLREQFF. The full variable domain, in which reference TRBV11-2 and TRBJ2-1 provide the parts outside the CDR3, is EAGVAQSPRYKIIEKRQSVAFWCNPISGHATLYWYQQILGQGPKLLIQFQNNGVVDDSQLPKDRFSAERLKGVDSTLKIQPAKLEDSAVYLCASSRPLREQFFGPGTRLTVL.

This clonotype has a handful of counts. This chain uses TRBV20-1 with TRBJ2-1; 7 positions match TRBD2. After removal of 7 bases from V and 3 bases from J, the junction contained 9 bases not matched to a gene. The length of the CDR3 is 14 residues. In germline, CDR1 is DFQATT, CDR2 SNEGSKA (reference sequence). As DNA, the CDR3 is TGCAGTGTCATAAGCGGGGCAAGCTACAATGAGCAGTTCTTC. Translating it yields CSVISGASYNEQFF.

The CDR3 loop reads CASSLRGPRSGYTF. In nucleotides, the CDR3 is TGTGCCAGCAGTTTGAGGGGACCCAGAAGTGGCTACACCTTC. The chain links TRBV6-5 to TRBJ1-2; perhaps TRBD1 as D (5 bases). Per the germline V gene, CDR1 is MNHEY and CDR2 is SVGAGI. This CDR3 contains 14 residues. The V end was cut by 4 bases, the J end by 7 bases, with 16 bases between.

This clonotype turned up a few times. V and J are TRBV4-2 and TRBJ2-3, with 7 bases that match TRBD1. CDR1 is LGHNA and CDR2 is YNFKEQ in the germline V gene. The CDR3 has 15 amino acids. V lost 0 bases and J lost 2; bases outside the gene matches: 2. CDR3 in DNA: TGTGCCAGCAGCCAAGAACAGGGGATCACAGATACGCAGTATTTT. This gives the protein CASSQEQGITDTQYF.

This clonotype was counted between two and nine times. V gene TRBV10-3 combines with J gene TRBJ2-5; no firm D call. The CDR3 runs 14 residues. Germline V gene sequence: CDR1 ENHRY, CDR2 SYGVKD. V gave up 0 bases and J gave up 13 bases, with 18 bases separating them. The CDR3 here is CAISESPTQAAGYF. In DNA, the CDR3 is TGTGCCATCAGTGAGTCGCCGACTCAGGCCGCAGGGTACTTC.

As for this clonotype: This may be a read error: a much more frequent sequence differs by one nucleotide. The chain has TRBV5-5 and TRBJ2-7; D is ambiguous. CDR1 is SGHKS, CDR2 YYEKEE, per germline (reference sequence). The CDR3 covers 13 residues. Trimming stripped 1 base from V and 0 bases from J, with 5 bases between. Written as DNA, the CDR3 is TGTGCCAGCAGCTTGAAGGACTCCTACGAGCAGTACTTC. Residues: CASSLKDSYEQYF.

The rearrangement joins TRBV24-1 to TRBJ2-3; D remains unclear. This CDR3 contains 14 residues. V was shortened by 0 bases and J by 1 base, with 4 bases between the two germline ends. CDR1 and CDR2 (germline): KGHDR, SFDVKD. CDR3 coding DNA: TGTGCCACCAGTGATTTGGGCGGCACAGATACGCAGTATTTT. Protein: CATSDLGGTDTQYF.

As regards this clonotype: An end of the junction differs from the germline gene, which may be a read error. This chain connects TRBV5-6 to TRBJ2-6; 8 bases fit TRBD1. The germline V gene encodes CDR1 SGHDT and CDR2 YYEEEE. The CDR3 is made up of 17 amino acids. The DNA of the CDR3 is TGTGCCAGCGGCTTGTGGACAGGGTCGAATGGGGCCAACGTCCTGACTTTC. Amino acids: CASGLWTGSNGANVLTF. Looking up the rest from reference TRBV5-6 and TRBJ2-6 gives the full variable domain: DAGVTQSPTHLIKTRGQQVTLRCSPKSGHDTVSWYQQALGQGPQFIFQYYEEEERQRGNFPDRFSGHQFPNYSSELNVNALLLGDSALYLCASGLWTGSNGANVLTFGAGSRLTVL.

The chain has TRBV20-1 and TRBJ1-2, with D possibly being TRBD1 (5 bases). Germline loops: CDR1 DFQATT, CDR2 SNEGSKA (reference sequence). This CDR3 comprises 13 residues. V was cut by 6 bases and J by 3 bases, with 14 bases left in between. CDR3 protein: CSASPQGDYGYTF. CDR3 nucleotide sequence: TGCAGTGCCAGCCCTCAGGGTGACTATGGCTACACCTTC.